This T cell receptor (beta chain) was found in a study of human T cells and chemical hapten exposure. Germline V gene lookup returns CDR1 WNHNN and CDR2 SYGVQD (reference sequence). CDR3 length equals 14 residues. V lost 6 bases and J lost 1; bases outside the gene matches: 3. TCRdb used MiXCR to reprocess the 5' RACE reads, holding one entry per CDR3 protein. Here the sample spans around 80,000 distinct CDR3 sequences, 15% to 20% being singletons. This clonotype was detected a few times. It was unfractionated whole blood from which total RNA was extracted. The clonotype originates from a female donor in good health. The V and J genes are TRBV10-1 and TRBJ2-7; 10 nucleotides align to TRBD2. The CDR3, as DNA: TGCGCCAGCAGCTTAGCGGGGGGTTCCTACGAGCAGTACTTC. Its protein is CASSLAGGSYEQYF.